Listed below are T cell receptor beta chains from one sample, sequenced in a study of T cells after yellow fever vaccination. TCRdb redid the calling of the 5' RACE reads with MiXCR, one entry per CDR3 protein. In the table there are approximately 330,000 distinct CDR3 sequences, approximately 12% of which are singletons. The sample here was CD4+ T cells sorted from PBMCs, taken 15 days after the yellow fever booster vaccination. These receptors all come from a man aged 18 to 30 who received the YFV17D yellow fever vaccine. CDR3s include the opening cysteine and the closing phenylalanine or tryptophan. A D gene is named only where the DNA matches it firmly. Not all rows give a size; the values are once, few, many and, for expanded clones, a class.

CASSRPPRRYNEQFF | TGTGCCAGCAGCCGACCTCCCCGGCGGTACAATGAGCAGTTCTTC | NA | TRBV7-3 | NA | TRBJ2-1
CASSLGQGRNTGELFF | TGTGCCAGCAGCTTAGGGCAGGGTAGGAACACCGGGGAGCTGTTTTTT | NA | TRBV7-6 | many | TRBJ2-2
CASSLRDRVGVSGANVLTF | TGTGCCAGCAGCCTGCGGGACAGGGTGGGAGTGTCTGGGGCCAACGTCCTGACTTTC | TRBD1 | TRBV3-1 | NA | TRBJ2-6
CASSAGALTDTQYF | TGTGCCAGCAGTGCCGGGGCCCTCACAGATACGCAGTATTTT | NA | TRBV11-2 | once | TRBJ2-3
CASSTTRSSYEQYF | TGTGCCAGCAGTACCACTCGGAGCTCCTACGAGCAGTACTTC | NA | TRBV6-2/TRBV6-3 | NA | TRBJ2-7
CASSSIRSGGEKLFF | TGTGCCAGCAGCTCTATTAGAAGCGGGGGTGAAAAACTGTTTTTT | NA | TRBV5-6 | few | TRBJ1-4
CASSPRGGTPSYNEQFF | TGTGCCAGCAGCCCAAGAGGTGGGACTCCTTCCTACAATGAGCAGTTCTTC | NA | TRBV4-2 | NA | TRBJ2-1
CASSFRWAENTGELFF | TGTGCCAGCAGCTTTAGGTGGGCCGAGAACACCGGGGAGCTGTTTTTT | NA | TRBV7-9 | NA | TRBJ2-2
CSATPTRRADTQYF | TGCAGTGCTACCCCCACACGTCGGGCAGATACGCAGTATTTT | NA | TRBV20-1 | NA | TRBJ2-3
CASSSGLAGDLGDTQYF | TGCGCCAGCAGCTCCGGACTAGCGGGGGACCTAGGGGATACGCAGTATTTT | TRBD2 | TRBV5-1 | few | TRBJ2-3
CASSSRIWGTQETQYF | TGTGCCAGCAGCTCCCGGATCTGGGGCACACAAGAGACCCAGTACTTC | NA | TRBV7-6 | many | TRBJ2-5
CASSLRGNTIYF | TGTGCCAGCAGTTTGAGGGGAAACACCATATATTTT | NA | TRBV12-3/TRBV12-4 | NA | TRBJ1-3
CASSKWAPPDRRLGTDTQYF | TGTGCCAGCAGCAAATGGGCCCCCCCGGACAGGCGATTGGGCACAGATACGCAGTATTTT | NA | TRBV21-1 | NA | TRBJ2-3
CASSYPGTGGFEAFF | TGTGCCAGCAGTTACCCAGGGACAGGGGGCTTTGAAGCTTTCTTT | TRBD1 | TRBV6-6 | few | TRBJ1-1
CASSGAVSSTDTQYF | TGCGCCAGCAGCGGCGCAGTTTCTAGCACAGATACGCAGTATTTT | NA | TRBV5-1 | NA | TRBJ2-3
CASSLRGGQAARETQYF | TGTGCCAGCAGCTTGAGGGGCGGACAGGCGGCGAGGGAGACCCAGTACTTC | TRBD1 | TRBV7-2 | NA | TRBJ2-5
CASSSSGKGHYEQYF | TGTGCCAGCAGCAGTAGCGGGAAGGGCCACTACGAGCAGTACTTC | TRBD2 | TRBV12-3/TRBV12-4 | NA | TRBJ2-7
CASSPIRSETTEAFF | TGTGCCAGCAGCCCCATAAGGTCCGAAACCACTGAAGCTTTCTTT | NA | TRBV27 | NA | TRBJ1-1
CASSAPLGASGELFF | TGCGCCAGCAGCGCGCCCCTCGGGGCTAGCGGGGAGCTGTTTTTT | NA | TRBV5-1 | many | TRBJ2-2
CASSRPVSKNVQYF | TGTGCCAGCTCCCGGCCGGTGTCCAAAAACGTTCAGTACTTC | NA | TRBV18 | NA | TRBJ2-4
CASSYGWDRGQPQHF | TGTGCCAGCAGTTACGGTTGGGACAGGGGACAGCCCCAGCATTTT | TRBD1 | TRBV6-5 | NA | TRBJ1-5
CASSLVRGEAFF | TGTGCCAGCAGCTTGGTTAGGGGCGAAGCTTTCTTT | NA | TRBV5-5 | NA | TRBJ1-1
CASSLISGLDTGELFF | TGTGCCAGCAGCTTAATTTCCGGGCTGGACACCGGGGAGCTGTTTTTT | NA | TRBV7-6 | few | TRBJ2-2
CSASEPGSLPLHF | TGCAGTGCTTCGGAGCCTGGCTCCCTCCCCCTCCACTTT | NA | TRBV20-1 | few | TRBJ1-6
CASTPGPGTVSTDTQYF | TGCGCCAGCACCCCGGGCCCCGGGACAGTGAGCACAGATACGCAGTATTTT | TRBD1 | TRBV5-1 | few | TRBJ2-3
CASRSLGGAGELFF | TGTGCCAGCAGGTCTTTAGGGGGGGCCGGGGAGCTGTTTTTT | NA | TRBV12-3/TRBV12-4 | few | TRBJ2-2
CATSSSGQGGHEQFF | NA | NA | TRBV24-1 | NA | TRBJ2-1
CASFRGSGANVLTF | TGTGCCAGCTTCAGGGGGTCTGGGGCCAACGTCCTGACTTTC | TRBD1 | TRBV2 | NA | TRBJ2-6
CASSLGWTQTLHF | TGTGCCAGCAGCTTAGGTTGGACCCAAACCCTCCACTTT | NA | TRBV7-9 | few | TRBJ1-6
CASSQGSYNEQFF | TGTGCCAGCAGCCAGGGTTCCTACAATGAGCAGTTCTTC | NA | TRBV7-2 | NA | TRBJ2-1
CASSFTGGELFF | TGTGCCAGCAGCTTCACAGGAGGGGAGCTGTTTTTT | NA | TRBV7-2 | few | TRBJ2-2
CASSQESWSQAFF | TGCGCCAGCAGCCAAGAAAGTTGGAGCCAAGCTTTCTTT | NA | TRBV4-3 | NA | TRBJ1-1
CASSLVGFERSDTEAFF | TGCGCCAGCAGCTTGGTGGGTTTTGAAAGATCGGACACTGAAGCTTTCTTT | NA | TRBV5-1 | NA | TRBJ1-1
CASSYSISGAWETQYF | TGTGCCAGCAGTTACTCGATTAGCGGGGCGTGGGAGACCCAGTACTTC | TRBD2 | TRBV6-6 | NA | TRBJ2-5
CSARDRMGLDNSPLHF | TGCAGTGCTAGAGATCGGATGGGATTAGATAATTCACCCCTCCACTTT | NA | TRBV20-1 | few | TRBJ1-6
CASSLIGTGTYEQYF | TGTGCCAGCAGTTTAATAGGGACAGGAACCTACGAGCAGTACTTC | TRBD1 | TRBV27 | few | TRBJ2-7
CASSFVERTIEAFF | TGTGCCAGCAGCTTCGTCGAAAGGACGATTGAAGCTTTCTTT | NA | TRBV5-5 | NA | TRBJ1-1
CASSLNQGVGYTF | TGTGCCAGCAGCCTAAACCAGGGAGTTGGCTACACCTTC | NA | TRBV7-9 | NA | TRBJ1-2
CASSTSGTVNYGYTF | TGTGCCAGCTCAACATCCGGGACGGTTAACTATGGCTACACCTTC | NA | TRBV18 | NA | TRBJ1-2
CATSEAGTGDQPQHF | TGTGCCACCAGTGAGGCCGGGACAGGGGATCAGCCCCAGCATTTT | TRBD1 | TRBV24-1 | NA | TRBJ1-5
CASSLGPNLDTQYF | TGCGCCAGCAGCTTGGGGCCTAATCTTGATACGCAGTATTTT | NA | TRBV5-1 | many | TRBJ2-3
CAAADSWGYTF | TGTGCCGCTGCGGACTCTTGGGGCTACACCTTC | NA | TRBV24-1 | NA | TRBJ1-2
CASSFGRLASTDTQYF | TGTGCCAGCAGCTTTGGTCGGCTAGCTAGCACAGATACGCAGTATTTT | NA | TRBV7-2 | few | TRBJ2-3
CASSDHRGPFGNSPLHF | TGTGCCAGCAGTGACCACAGGGGCCCATTCGGCAATTCACCCCTCCACTTT | TRBD1 | TRBV25-1 | few | TRBJ1-6
CASSQGGYTDTQYF | TGCGCCAGCAGCCAAGGCGGGTACACAGATACGCAGTATTTT | NA | TRBV4-1 | few | TRBJ2-3